A single sample is the source of the 32 T cell receptor beta chains below, sequenced in a study of CD8+ T cells in alopecia areata listed by TCRdb under 2018. The receptor library was made with the immunoSEQ multiplex PCR assay. For TCR sequencing, RNA was extracted from every sample and reverse transcribed into cDNA to serve as template. As stored in TCRdb, this immuneACCESS dataset retains in-frame rearrangements with V and J assigned. A fraction of the clones does not appear; measured against another copy, unresolved V genes explain less than half of the discrepancy, and the remainder lacks a known reason. In this sample the table shows 3,200 or so clones, and no singletons are among them. The ten largest clones add up to approximately 9.6% of the sample. Per the publication, the time point label means: mouse skin 3 weeks after grafting. The input for sequencing was skin, taken at week 3. The receptors were sampled from a C3H/HeJ mouse with alopecia areata. The MHC haplotype for this mouse line is H2-k.

Comments on this clone: Gene and germline names: mouse. The read ends 4 residues early relative to the CDR3; the germline J gene fills the gap. The genes are TRBV14 and TRBJ2-5, with 11 bases that match TRBD2. The CDR3 has 13 amino acids. From germline, CDR1 is SGHDT and CDR2 FRDEAV. The DNA read from the CDR3 is TGTGCCAGCAGGGACTGGGGGGTGGAC. Translation gives CASRDWGVD. The CDR3 reads in full as CASRDWGVDTQYF.

This clone ranks as medium-sized. Gene names denote mouse genes. The sequenced fragment ends 4 residues before the CDR3 boundary, so the rest is inferred from the germline J gene. The chain is built from TRBV1 and TRBJ2-5; no clear D. CDR1 is NSQYPW, CDR2 LRSPGD, per germline (reference sequence). V was clipped by 1 base and J by 2 bases, with 4 bases between them. The CDR3 length is 13 residues. CDR3 sequence: CTCSAGGQDTQYF. CDR3 DNA (partial): TGCACCTGCAGTGCAGGGGGCCAAGAC.

Judged by abundance, this clone is medium-sized (0.01 to 0.1%). The germline and genes are mouse ones. The read finishes 4 residues shy of the CDR3 end, and the germline J gene is used to complete it. V and J are TRBV16 and TRBJ2-7; 8 nucleotides match TRBD2. CDR3 length equals 14 residues. CDR1 and CDR2 (germline): SGHSA, FRNQAP. V was pared by 1 base and J by 2 bases, with 1 base of the junction left unmatched. The CDR3 sequence: CASSLGGGAYEQYF. The covered CDR3 bases are TGTGCAAGCAGCTTAGGGGGGGGCGCCTAT. Variable domain in full (rest from reference TRBV16 and TRBJ2-7): NAGVIQTPRHKVTGKGQEATLWCEPISGHSAVFWYRQTIVQGLEFLTYFRNQAPIDDSGMPKERFSAQMPNQSHSTLKIQSTQPQDSAVYLCASSLGGGAYEQYFGPGTRLTVL.

This clone was detected ten times or more. Gene and germline names: mouse. The read terminates 4 residues before the CDR3 end, so the remaining end is supplied by the germline J gene. V gene TRBV19 combines with J gene TRBJ2-1, with 9 bases fitting TRBD2. The CDR3 has 16 amino acids. V lost 0 bases to trimming and J lost 1 base; unmatched junction nucleotides: 2. Per germline, CDR1 FNHDT and CDR2 SITEND (reference sequence). This CDR3 is CASSIGTGANYAEQFF. The sequenced part of the CDR3 DNA is TGTGCCAGCAGTATAGGGACTGGGGCAAACTATGCT.

This clone was detected ten times or more. Each gene name is a mouse one. The CDR3 is cut off 4 residues early in the read; its end comes from the germline J gene. This rearrangement joins TRBV13-3 to TRBJ2-1, with D maybe TRBD1 (6 bases). CDR3 size: 15 residues. In germline, CDR1 is NNHDY, CDR2 SYVADS. This chain's CDR3 is CASSDAPGQSAEQFF. The sequenced part of the CDR3 DNA is TGTGCCAGCAGTGATGCACCGGGACAATCGGCT.

This clone was seen repeatedly, ten times or more. Mouse gene names apply. Read coverage stops 4 residues before the CDR3 terminus; the germline J gene supplies the remainder. This sequence joins TRBV19 and TRBJ2-1; 10 bases are shared with TRBD2. The V gene end was trimmed by 5 bases and the J gene end by 3 bases; junction bases not matched to a gene: 2. The V gene's germline CDR1 is FNHDT and CDR2 SITEND (reference sequence). This CDR3 region has 14 residues. The DNA read from the CDR3 is TGTGCCAGCAGAGGACTGGGGGCCTATGCT. As protein: CASRGLGAYA. The full CDR3 protein reads CASRGLGAYAEQFF. Looking up the rest from reference TRBV19 and TRBJ2-1 gives the full variable domain: GGIITQTPKFLIGQEGQKLTLKCQQNFNHDTMYWYRQDSGKGLRLIYYSITENDLQKGDLSEGYDASREKKSSFSLTVTSAQKNEMAVFLCASRGLGAYAEQFFGPGTRLTVL.

This clone is labeled as medium-sized. Mouse gene names apply. The read gets to within 4 residues of the CDR3 end, and the germline J gene fills in the rest. V gene TRBV13-2 combines with J gene TRBJ1-1, with D perhaps matching TRBD1 (6 bases). Germline V gene data show CDR1 as NNHNN and CDR2 as SYGAGS (reference sequence). With 0 bases removed from V and 0 bases from J, the gap between germline ends came to 9 bases. CDR3 length equals 15 residues. The CDR3 DNA, read in part, is TGTGCCAGCGGTGATGGGGACAAATCAAACACA. Translation: CASGDGDKSNT. The full-length CDR3 reads as CASGDGDKSNTEVFF.

By sample fraction, this clone is large (0.1 to 1%). Gene names are mouse gene names. The CDR3 extends 4 residues past the end of the read, so its final part is completed from the germline J gene. The chain is built from TRBV5 and TRBJ2-2, with 10 bases fitting TRBD1. The CDR3 extends over 16 amino acids. V was pared by 2 bases and J by 5 bases, with 5 bases of the junction left unmatched. Germline CDR1 is LGHNA and CDR2 is YNLKQL (reference sequence). CDR3 DNA (partial): TGTGCCAGCAGCCAAATACCGGGACAGGGGACCGGG. This translates into CASSQIPGQGTG. The complete CDR3 sequence is CASSQIPGQGTGQLYF.

This clone appeared many times. The gene symbols are mouse symbols. Read sequence stops 4 residues before the CDR3 end, and the germline J gene provides the missing end. The rearrangement joins TRBV5 to TRBJ2-1, with 7 bases that match TRBD2. Trimming removed 0 bases from V and 6 bases from J; junction bases left unmatched: 5. This CDR3 has 15 amino acids. CDR1 and CDR2 from the germline V gene are LGHNA and YNLKQL (reference sequence). The CDR3 loop is CASSQEGTVTAEQFF. The sequenced CDR3 bases are TGTGCCAGCAGCCAAGAGGGGACTGTGACTGCT.

About this clone: Gene names are mouse gene names. The sequence runs out 4 residues before the end of the CDR3; the remainder is reconstructed from the germline J gene. This chain connects TRBV13-1 to TRBJ2-5, with D possibly matching TRBD2 (5 bases). Trimming left V 2 bases short and J 2 bases short, with 6 bases between. The CDR3 has 13 residues. CDR1 is NSHNY and CDR2 is SYGAGN in the germline V gene. This chain's CDR3 is CASSDLGQDTQYF. CDR3 DNA (partial): TGTGCCAGCAGTGACCTGGGCCAAGAC.

On this clone itself: Each gene name is a mouse one. The read halts 4 residues ahead of the CDR3 end, with the missing end drawn from the germline J gene. The chain has TRBV15 and TRBJ2-1; a weak D match, TRBD2 (6 bases). The CDR3 totals 14 residues. Germline V gene data show CDR1 as SGHND and CDR2 as FRSKSL. V lost 3 bases, J lost 3 bases, and 9 bases lay in between. The CDR3 sequence: CASSFTGFYAEQFF. The CDR3 bases that were read are TGTGCCAGCAGTTTCACTGGGTTCTATGCT. The full variable domain, rest sourced from reference TRBV15 and TRBJ2-1, is DAGVTQTPRHEVAEKGQTIILKCEPVSGHNDLFWYRQTKIQGLELLSYFRSKSLMEDGGAFKDRFKAEMLNSSFSTLKIQPTEPKDSAVYLCASSFTGFYAEQFFGPGTRLTVL.

This clone was picked up many times. The genes are named according to mouse. The CDR3 end falls 4 residues outside the read, so it is completed with the germline J gene. The chain combines TRBV13-3 with TRBJ1-1; no reliable D call. The CDR3 extends over 12 amino acids. Trimming left V 7 bases short and J 0 bases short, with 7 bases between. Germline V gene lookup returns CDR1 NNHDY and CDR2 SYVADS. CDR3 DNA (partial): TGTGCCAGCGCCAGAACAAACACA. As protein: CASARTNT. The entire CDR3 reads CASARTNTEVFF.

This clone was seen a handful of times. Here the gene names and germline are mouse. The read stops 4 residues short of the end of the CDR3; the missing end is completed from the germline J gene. V usage is TRBV3 and J usage is TRBJ2-1; 8 nucleotides agree with TRBD2. The length of the CDR3 is 16 residues. V gave up 1 base and J gave up 1 base; unmatched junction bases: 3. Per the germline V gene, CDR1 is SNHLY and CDR2 is FYNGKV (reference sequence). Partial CDR3 DNA: TGTGCCAGCAGCTTAGTGCCTGGGGGGAACTATGCT. Translated: CASSLVPGGNYA. From start to end, the CDR3 is CASSLVPGGNYAEQFF.

Judged by abundance, this clone is medium-sized. Gene names are the mouse ones. Sequencing ends 4 residues short of the CDR3 end; the germline J gene provides the rest. The rearrangement links TRBV19 to TRBJ2-7; 11 nucleotides agree with TRBD2. V lost 3 bases, J lost 3 bases, and 2 bases stayed unmatched. There are 14 residues in the CDR3. Germline loops: CDR1 FNHDT, CDR2 SITEND (reference sequence). This CDR3 reads CASSRDWGSYEQYF. The covered CDR3 bases are TGTGCCAGCAGTAGGGACTGGGGGAGCTAT.

This clone was recorded many times. The genes are named according to mouse. The CDR3 end lies 4 residues beyond the end of the read and is filled in from the germline J gene. Other DNA sequences in the same sample also yield this CDR3. The genes are TRBV2 and TRBJ2-1, with a weak D call TRBD2 (7 bases). The CDR3 runs to 16 residues. V lost 0 bases to trimming and J lost 1 base, with 10 bases between them. Germline assignment: CDR1 LGHNA and CDR2 YSYQKL. Incomplete CDR3 DNA: TGTGCCAGCAGCCAAGAAGGGGGGGGGAACTATGCT. Translation gives CASSQEGGGNYA. The whole CDR3 reads CASSQEGGGNYAEQFF.

This clone was observed at least ten times. Gene and germline names: mouse. The read falls 4 residues short of the CDR3 end, and the missing part is taken from the germline J gene. The V and J genes are TRBV13-2 and TRBJ2-7; 10 bases map to TRBD2. With 3 bases clipped from V and 3 bases from J, the junction kept 3 bases outside the gene matches. The CDR3 contains 14 residues. Germline CDR1 NNHNN, CDR2 SYGAGS (reference sequence). CDR3 protein: CASGVGTGDYEQYF. The covered CDR3 bases are TGTGCCAGCGGTGTCGGGACTGGGGACTAT.

The sample holds many counts of this clone. The listed genes are named as in mouse. The read ends 4 residues shy of where the CDR3 ends; the end is completed using the germline J gene. The chain recombines TRBV13-2 with TRBJ2-1, with a weak D call TRBD2 (6 bases). CDR3 length equals 14 residues. Trimming shortened V by 1 base and J by 1 base, and 6 bases separated the two germline ends. CDR1 is NNHNN, CDR2 SYGAGS, per germline (reference sequence). The sequenced CDR3 bases are TGTGCCAGCGGTGATTGGGGGAACTATGCT. Its protein product is CASGDWGNYA. In full, the CDR3 reads CASGDWGNYAEQFF.

This clone ranks as medium-sized (0.01 to 0.1%). The genes are named according to mouse. The read falls 4 residues short of the CDR3 end, and the missing part is taken from the germline J gene. This rearrangement joins TRBV1 to TRBJ2-2, with TRBD2 matching over 10 bases. Germline V CDR1 and CDR2: NSQYPW, LRSPGD (reference sequence). CDR3 size: 16 residues. V gave up 2 bases and J gave up 0 bases; unmatched junction bases: 0. CDR3 bases read: TGCACCTGCAGTGCAACTGGGGGGGCAAACACCGGG. Amino acids: CTCSATGGANTG. The complete CDR3 reads CTCSATGGANTGQLYF.

This clone ranks as medium-sized. Gene names denote mouse genes. The CDR3 is CASSDPGGYEQYF. The covered CDR3 bases are TGTGCCAGCAGTGATCCTGGGGGATAT. The chain carries TRBV13-1 and TRBJ2-7, with 7 bases that match TRBD2. The read stops 4 residues short of the end of the CDR3; the missing end is completed from the germline J gene. CDR3 length: 13 residues. Germline V gene sequence: CDR1 NSHNY, CDR2 SYGAGN.

Ten or more counts support this clone. The genes are named according to mouse. Read sequence stops 4 residues before the CDR3 end, and the germline J gene provides the missing end. V is TRBV12-2 and J is TRBJ2-4; 7 nucleotides align to TRBD2. This CDR3 has 17 residues. The J segment lost 2 bases and the V segment lost 4 bases, leaving 14 bases of the junction unmatched. Germline CDR1 SGHLS, CDR2 HYDKME. CDR3 residues: CASSQIRWGVPQNTLYF. Partial CDR3 DNA: TGTGCCAGCTCCCAAATTCGTTGGGGGGTACCTCAAAAC.

This clone is labeled as medium-sized (0.01 to 0.1%). The listed genes are named as in mouse. The CDR3 end lies 4 residues beyond the end of the read and is filled in from the germline J gene. The V gene is TRBV19, the J gene TRBJ2-1; D perhaps matches TRBD1 (5 bases). The CDR3 runs 15 residues. The ends were cut back, 0 bases at V and 0 bases at J, with 7 bases in the middle. Germline CDR1 FNHDT, CDR2 SITEND (reference sequence). The CDR3 DNA, read in part, is TGTGCCAGCAGTATAGGGACATTTAACTATGCT. Translated: CASSIGTFNYA. The CDR3 as a whole reads CASSIGTFNYAEQFF.

This clone appeared many times. Gene names denote mouse genes. The sequence runs out 4 residues before the end of the CDR3; the remainder is reconstructed from the germline J gene. This chain joins TRBV13-2 and TRBJ2-5; a possible D gene is TRBD2 (7 bases). Trimming stripped 2 bases from V and 1 base from J, with 11 bases between. Germline V gene lookup returns CDR1 NNHNN and CDR2 SYGAGS (reference sequence). This CDR3 has 15 amino acids. The CDR3: CASGEPGGYQDTQYF. The CDR3 DNA, read in part, is TGTGCCAGCGGTGAGCCGGGGGGCTACCAAGAC.

In this sample, this clone is medium-sized. Gene names are mouse gene names. The CDR3 end is not reached by the read, which stops 4 residues before it; the germline J gene fills it in. The genes are TRBV19 and TRBJ1-2; 7 nucleotides align to TRBD1. This CDR3 spans 13 amino acids. CDR1 is FNHDT, CDR2 SITEND, per germline (reference sequence). Losses at the gene ends were 4 bases for V and 0 bases for J; bases not matched to a gene: 0. CDR3 DNA (partial): TGTGCCAGCAGTGACAGGGCAAACTCC. Protein: CASSDRANS. The whole CDR3 protein reads CASSDRANSDYTF.

In its sample, this clone ranks as large. Gene names and germline match the mouse. The read ends 4 residues shy of where the CDR3 ends; the end is completed using the germline J gene. The chain is built from TRBV19 and TRBJ2-5; 8 bases line up with TRBD1. Looked up from germline, CDR1 is FNHDT and CDR2 is SITEND (reference sequence). Germline trimming cut 1 base from V and 2 bases from J; bases unmatched to any gene: 3. This CDR3 spans 15 amino acids. CDR3 protein: CASSIQGALQDTQYF. CDR3 DNA (partial): TGTGCCAGCAGTATACAGGGGGCCCTCCAAGAC. Full variable domain (outside the CDR3, taken from reference TRBV19 and TRBJ2-5): GGIITQTPKFLIGQEGQKLTLKCQQNFNHDTMYWYRQDSGKGLRLIYYSITENDLQKGDLSEGYDASREKKSSFSLTVTSAQKNEMAVFLCASSIQGALQDTQYFGPGTRLLVL.

Relative to its sample, this clone is medium-sized (0.01 to 0.1%). Gene labels here are mouse ones. Partial CDR3 DNA: TGTGCCAGCAGTATTCTGGGGAACTCCTAT. Encoded protein: CASSILGNSY. The full CDR3 reads CASSILGNSYEQYF. The chain employs TRBV19 and TRBJ2-7, with D possibly being TRBD2 (6 bases). The sequence runs out 4 residues before the end of the CDR3; the remainder is reconstructed from the germline J gene. Germline values: CDR1 FNHDT, CDR2 SITEND (reference sequence). Trimming pared 2 bases from V and 0 bases from J, leaving 9 bases between. The CDR3 totals 14 residues.

On this clone: Gene names denote mouse genes. The sequence runs out 4 residues before the end of the CDR3; the remainder is reconstructed from the germline J gene. This rearrangement joins TRBV13-3 to TRBJ2-4; 9 bases align to TRBD1. CDR3 length: 14 residues. Germline V lookup: CDR1 NNHDY, CDR2 SYVADS. CDR3 protein: CASSEDRGGNTLYF. The CDR3 DNA, read in part, is TGTGCCAGCAGTGAAGACAGGGGGGGGAAC.

In its sample, this clone was seen many times. Mouse names are used for the genes. The CDR3 end falls 4 residues outside the read, so it is completed with the germline J gene. This rearrangement joins TRBV19 to TRBJ2-2; D might be TRBD2 (5 bases). The V end lost 1 base, the J end lost 4 bases, and 8 bases lay between the germline ends. The CDR3 sequence is 14 residues long. CDR1 is FNHDT, CDR2 SITEND, per germline (reference sequence). The CDR3 DNA, read in part, is TGTGCCAGCAGTATAAGTGGGGTCACCGGG. Translating it yields CASSISGVTG. The full-length CDR3 reads as CASSISGVTGQLYF.

Within the sample, this clone is medium-sized. These gene names are mouse names. The CDR3 end lies 4 residues beyond the end of the read and is filled in from the germline J gene. The chain recombines TRBV1 with TRBJ2-5; D ambiguous. The CDR3 has 13 residues. Per the germline V gene, CDR1 is NSQYPW and CDR2 is LRSPGD (reference sequence). CDR3 loop: CTCSADPRDTQYF. The DNA read from the CDR3 is TGCACCTGCAGTGCAGATCCGAGGGAC. Based on the CDR3 plus reference TRBV1 and TRBJ2-5, the full variable domain is VTLLEQNPRWRLVPRGQAVNLRCILKNSQYPWMSWYQQDLQKQLQWLFTLRSPGDKEVKSLPGADYLATRVTDTELRLQVANMSQGRTLYCTCSADPRDTQYFGPGTRLLVL.

This clone occurred many times. Gene names follow the mouse nomenclature. The sequenced fragment ends 4 residues before the CDR3 boundary, so the rest is inferred from the germline J gene. This sequence joins TRBV19 and TRBJ2-5; 10 bases align to TRBD2. The V and J ends lost 5 bases and 0 bases, in that order; junction bases with no gene match: 0. Germline V gene sequence: CDR1 FNHDT, CDR2 SITEND (reference sequence). This CDR3 has 14 amino acids. The CDR3 bases that were read are TGTGCCAGCAGGGACTGGGGGAACCAAGAC. Protein product: CASRDWGNQD. The whole CDR3 is CASRDWGNQDTQYF.

This clone has just a few counts. Genes and germline come from the mouse. The read ends 4 residues before the CDR3 terminus; that terminus is restored from the germline J gene. The rearrangement joins TRBV5 to TRBJ1-1; 11 nucleotides line up with TRBD1. Germline CDR1 and CDR2: LGHNA and YNLKQL (reference sequence). CDR3 length: 14 residues. The DNA read from the CDR3 is TGTGCCAGCAGCCAAGGGACAGGGGGCGCA. Amino acids: CASSQGTGGA. The complete CDR3 protein is CASSQGTGGAEVFF.

In this sample, this clone turned up a few times. Gene names follow the mouse nomenclature. The read falls 4 residues short of the CDR3 end, and the missing part is taken from the germline J gene. The V call is TRBV13-3, the J call TRBJ2-1; D is unresolved. This CDR3 contains 14 residues. The germline CDR1 and CDR2 sequences are NNHDY and SYVADS. V was pared by 0 bases and J by 3 bases, with 7 bases between. The CDR3 here is CASSDGWSYAEQFF. The CDR3 DNA, read in part, is TGTGCCAGCAGTGATGGCTGGAGCTATGCT.

With respect to this clone: A much larger clone differs by one base, so this may be a read error. Gene names are mouse gene names. The sequenced fragment ends 4 residues before the CDR3 boundary, so the rest is inferred from the germline J gene. V is TRBV4 and J is TRBJ1-2; 7 bases are shared with TRBD1. Trimming took 4 bases from V and 0 from J; bases not matched to a gene: 2. This CDR3 is 14 amino acids long. Germline CDR1 and CDR2: LGHDT and YNNKQL (reference sequence). The sequenced part of the CDR3 DNA is TGTGCCAGCAGCTCCGACAGGGCAAACTCC. The encoded protein is CASSSDRANS. The CDR3, in full, reads CASSSDRANSDYTF. Full variable domain (rest looked up from reference TRBV4 and TRBJ1-2): ETAVFQTPNYHVTQVGNEVSFNCKQTLGHDTMYWYKQDSKKLLKIMFSYNNKQLIVNETVPRRFSPQSSDKAHLNLRIKSVEPEDSAVYLCASSSDRANSDYTFGSGTRLLVI.